This T cell receptor (beta chain) was sequenced for a study of siplizumab effects on memory and regulatory T cells. Per individual sample, 80,000 to 100,000 TCR templates were assayed. The method was immunoSEQ multiplex PCR; TCRdb's version includes in-frame clones alone and lacks a portion of them. The table has some 53,000 clones, 95% to 97% seen once. Study results and limitations: Whether proliferating Tregs in siplizumab cultures suppress was not functionally confirmed.

On this clone: Its antigen is not known.

This CDR3 contains 13 residues. V was trimmed by 5 bases and J by 8 bases, leaving 18 bases between them. Germline CDR1 is SQVTM and CDR2 is ANQGSEA. Sequencing was carried out using naive CD4+ T cells sorted from blood. This clonotype originated in a human donor in good health. The chain is built from TRBV29-1 and TRBJ1-2; D might be TRBD1 (6 bases). The DNA of the CDR3 is TGCAGCGTTCCTAAGATGGGGGGCTGGGGCTACACCTTC. Translating it yields CSVPKMGGWGYTF.